A single sample gave rise to the 27 T cell receptor beta chains below, sequenced in a study of cytomegalovirus exposure and HLA in healthy donors. PCR used 60 Vbeta primers and 13 Jbeta primers. Some clones are missing from TCRdb's copy, which holds only in-frame ones; the method was immunoSEQ multiplex PCR. The repertoire includes roughly 110,000 clones, around 64% of them detected once, and around 2.2% sits in the top ten. Sequencing used PBMCs. These receptors were taken from a woman younger than 45 in good health and CMV-seronegative.

The genes are TRBV4-2 and TRBJ2-6, with a weak D call TRBD2 (5 bases). Germline values: CDR1 LGHNA, CDR2 YNFKEQ. Trimming removed 1 base at V and 2 bases at J, with 9 bases between. This CDR3 has 16 residues. CDR3 protein: CASSQVVEAGANVLTF. As DNA, the CDR3 is TGTGCCAGCAGCCAAGTAGTGGAGGCTGGGGCCAACGTCCTGACTTTC.

The V and J genes are TRBV7-8 and TRBJ1-6, with unresolved D. Trimming cost V 4 bases and J 10 bases, with 14 bases left between them. This CDR3 is built from 14 residues. In germline, CDR1 is SGHVS, CDR2 FQNEAQ. The CDR3, as DNA: TGTGCCAGCAGCTCGGGAGGAGGTTGGTCACCCCTCCACTTT. This translates into CASSSGGGWSPLHF.

This clone was observed a handful of times. The genes are TRBV4-1 and TRBJ2-5; D is possibly TRBD2 (5 bases). The CDR3 is made up of 13 amino acids. V lost 4 bases and J 4 bases, leaving 10 bases between the germline ends. CDR1 is MGHRA, CDR2 YSYEKL, per germline. As DNA, the CDR3 is TGCGCCAGCAGCCTCGGGGTTTTAGAGACCCAGTACTTC. It translates to CASSLGVLETQYF.

This clone appeared a few times. This chain connects TRBV4-1 to TRBJ2-2, with TRBD2 as a possible D gene (5 bases). CDR1 is MGHRA, CDR2 YSYEKL, per germline. V lost 2 bases to trimming and J lost 3 bases, with 13 bases between them. The CDR3 sequence is 16 residues long. CDR3 bases: TGCGCCAGCAGCCAAAGCCCGACTATCCACACCGGGGAGCTGTTTTTT. Translated: CASSQSPTIHTGELFF.

The chain employs TRBV6-5 and TRBJ1-1, with 7 bases aligning to TRBD1. Germline CDR1 MNHEY, CDR2 SVGAGI. This CDR3 region has 15 residues. V was clipped by 0 bases and J by 2 bases; unmatched bases: 3. The CDR3 nucleotides read TGTGCCAGCAGTTACTCGGGGACAGCCAACACTGAAGCTTTCTTT. Amino acids: CASSYSGTANTEAFF.

The chain joins TRBV11-3 to TRBJ2-1; weak D call: TRBD1 (6 bases). The V end lost 7 bases, the J end lost 6 bases, and 19 bases lay between the germline ends. The CDR3 loop spans 15 amino acids. Germline-derived CDR1 and CDR2 are SGHNT and YENEEA. DNA of the CDR3: TGTGCCAGCACCCCGTTCCGGACAGCCGGCAATGAGCAGTTCTTC. Translating gives CASTPFRTAGNEQFF.

The CDR3 spells CASSMGGRRLAGELFF. The CDR3 nucleotides are TGTGCCAGTAGTATGGGAGGACGGCGACTGGCCGGGGAGCTGTTTTTT. V and J are TRBV19 and TRBJ2-2, with D perhaps matching TRBD2 (6 bases). Trimming took off 3 bases at V and 6 bases at J, with 17 bases between the two ends. The germline V gene has CDR1 LNHDA and CDR2 SQIVND (reference sequence). The CDR3 has 16 residues. Using reference TRBV19 and TRBJ2-2 for the parts outside the CDR3, the full variable domain is DGGITQSPKYLFRKEGQNVTLSCEQNLNHDAMYWYRQDPGQGLRLIYYSQIVNDFQKGDIAEGYSVSREKKESFPLTVTSAQKNPTAFYLCASSMGGRRLAGELFFGEGSRLTVL.

The chain has TRBV6-6 and TRBJ1-5, with no clear D. The CDR3 has 14 residues. V lost 6 bases and J lost 1, with 10 bases in between. Per germline, CDR1 MNHNY and CDR2 SVGAGI (reference sequence). The CDR3 sequence: CASSPTASNQPQHF. DNA for the CDR3: TGTGCCAGCAGCCCCACAGCAAGCAATCAGCCCCAGCATTTT.

V and J are TRBV7-2 and TRBJ2-2, with a tentative D call TRBD1 (5 bases). Germline lookup yields CDR1 SGHTA and CDR2 FQGNSA. The germline V and J ends were trimmed by 1 base and 0 bases, with 6 bases remaining between them. CDR3 size: 15 residues. CDR3 sequence reads: CASSLGQTNTGELFF. The DNA for the CDR3 is TGTGCCAGCAGCTTAGGACAGACGAACACCGGGGAGCTGTTTTTT. Supplemented by reference TRBV7-2 and TRBJ2-2, the full variable domain reads GAGVSQSPSNKVTEKGKDVELRCDPISGHTALYWYRQSLGQGLEFLIYFQGNSAPDKSGLPSDRFSAERTGGSVSTLTIQRTQQEDSAVYLCASSLGQTNTGELFFGEGSRLTVL.

The chain's CDR3 is CASSRFFRGGGWGNEQFF. Written as DNA, the CDR3 is TGTGCCAGCAGCCGCTTTTTCCGGGGGGGAGGATGGGGCAATGAGCAGTTCTTC. The rearrangement links TRBV25-1 to TRBJ2-1, with TRBD2 identical over 8 bases. V was pared by 6 bases and J by 6 bases, with 19 bases of the junction left unmatched. Germline V CDR1 and CDR2: MGHDK, SYGVNS. The length of the CDR3 is 18 residues.

This clone was counted between two and nine times. This chain links TRBV5-1 with TRBJ1-1; TRBD1 might be the D (5 bases). Germline lookup yields CDR1 SGHRS and CDR2 YFSETQ. The CDR3 is 15 residues long. The ends were cut back, 4 bases at V and 0 bases at J, with 13 bases in the middle. CDR3 amino acids: CASSVGRAMNTEAFF. For the CDR3, the DNA is TGCGCCAGCAGCGTGGGCAGGGCCATGAACACTGAAGCTTTCTTT.

In DNA, the CDR3 is TGTGCCAGCAGCTTCAGACAGCCCCAGCATTTT. Its translation is CASSFRQPQHF. The chain is built from TRBV7-3 and TRBJ1-5; D is unresolved. Trimming pared 3 bases from V and 7 bases from J, leaving 4 bases between. The CDR3 has 11 amino acids. Germline CDR1 is SGHTA and CDR2 is FQGTGA. The full variable domain, in which reference TRBV7-3 and TRBJ1-5 provide the parts outside the CDR3, is GAGVSQTPSNKVTEKGKYVELRCDPISGHTALYWYRQSLGQGPEFLIYFQGTGAADDSGLPNDRFFAVRPEGSVSTLKIQRTERGDSAVYLCASSFRQPQHFGDGTRLSIL.

The chain combines TRBV6-6 with TRBJ2-7, with D possibly being TRBD2 (6 bases). There are 13 residues in the CDR3. The V end lost 9 bases, the J end lost 5 bases, and 17 bases lay between the germline ends. CDR1 and CDR2 from the germline V gene are MNHNY and SVGAGI (reference sequence). The CDR3 sequence: CASTSRRGNEQYF. The CDR3 region has the DNA TGTGCCAGTACCTCGAGGAGGGGCAACGAGCAGTACTTC.

CDR3 sequence: CASSPKTGNYEQYF. In nucleotides, the CDR3 is TGTGCCAGCTCACCTAAGACTGGAAACTACGAGCAGTACTTC. The rearrangement joins TRBV18 to TRBJ2-7; D unclear. The CDR3 extends over 14 amino acids. The germline gives CDR1 KGHSH, CDR2 LQKENI. V was pared by 3 bases and J by 3 bases, with 12 bases between.

V and J are TRBV15 and TRBJ2-7; TRBD2 matches at 10 bases. The V gene's germline CDR1 is LNHNV and CDR2 YYDKDF (reference sequence). The CDR3 totals 14 residues. Trimming cost V 5 bases and J 3 bases; bases outside gene matches: 4. In nucleotides, the CDR3 is TGTGCCACCAGCCTAGCGGGAGAAGTCTACGAGCAGTACTTC. It codes for CATSLAGEVYEQYF.

The sample holds a few counts of this clone. V usage is TRBV5-6 and J usage is TRBJ2-7, with 7 nucleotides matching TRBD2. Germline trimming cut 0 bases from V and 3 bases from J; bases unmatched to any gene: 15. The CDR3 spans 18 residues. Germline V gene data show CDR1 as SGHDT and CDR2 as YYEEEE. This CDR3 reads CASSLEKRGPMRLYEQYF. The CDR3 bases are TGTGCCAGCAGCTTGGAAAAGCGGGGACCAATGCGCCTCTACGAGCAGTACTTC.

The rearrangement links TRBV18 to TRBJ1-4, with 9 bases fitting TRBD1. With 3 bases clipped from V and 7 bases from J, the junction kept 3 bases outside the gene matches. The length of the CDR3 is 14 residues. CDR1 is KGHSH and CDR2 is LQKENI in the germline V gene. CDR3 in DNA: TGTGCCAGCTCACCGGGACAGGGTAGTGAAAAACTGTTTTTT. It is translated as CASSPGQGSEKLFF.

This rearrangement joins TRBV4-3 to TRBJ2-3, with 10 nucleotides matching TRBD2. The V gene end was trimmed by 4 bases and the J gene end by 2 bases; junction bases not matched to a gene: 3. This CDR3 is 15 amino acids long. Germline V CDR1 and CDR2: LGHNA, YSLEER. The DNA of the CDR3 is TGCGCCAGCAGCCCTAGCGGGGGCACCACAGATACGCAGTATTTT. Translating it yields CASSPSGGTTDTQYF.

There are a few counts of this clone. This chain connects TRBV6-6 to TRBJ2-7, with 8 bases lining up with TRBD2. The V and J ends lost 0 bases and 0 bases, in that order; junction bases with no gene match: 4. This CDR3 is 16 amino acids long. Germline CDR1 reads MNHNY; CDR2 reads SVGAGI (reference sequence). CDR3 in amino acids: CASSYSTSGSSYEQYF. The CDR3 coding sequence is TGTGCCAGCAGTTACTCAACTAGCGGCAGCTCCTACGAGCAGTACTTC.

The chain carries TRBV6-1 and TRBJ1-1, with D maybe TRBD1 (5 bases). There are 18 residues in the CDR3. Germline lookup yields CDR1 MNHNS and CDR2 SASEGT. V was trimmed by 0 bases and J by 10 bases, leaving 27 bases between them. The CDR3 is CASSEAGFWGRQSCPAFF. Here the CDR3 DNA reads TGTGCCAGCAGTGAAGCGGGGTTTTGGGGCAGACAAAGCTGTCCAGCTTTCTTT.

This chain links TRBV2 with TRBJ2-7; D call uncertain. CDR3 length equals 11 residues. The germline gives CDR1 SNHLY, CDR2 FYNNEI. The ends were cut back, 3 bases at V and 7 bases at J, with 7 bases in the middle. The DNA for the CDR3 is TGTGCCAGCAGTGAGAGAGAAGAGCAGTACTTC. Its protein is CASSEREEQYF.

The chain is built from TRBV14 and TRBJ2-2, with D perhaps TRBD1 (5 bases). CDR1 SGHDN and CDR2 FVKESK come from the germline V gene. This CDR3 has 18 amino acids. Between the trimmed V and J ends, which lost 0 bases and 3 bases, there was a span of 17 bases. CDR3 protein: CASSQEGSFWGYTGELFF. CDR3 coding DNA: TGTGCCAGCAGCCAAGAAGGAAGTTTTTGGGGCTACACCGGGGAGCTGTTTTTT.

The chain carries TRBV7-9 and TRBJ1-1; 7 nucleotides agree with TRBD1. This CDR3 comprises 14 residues. V shed 5 bases, J shed 3 bases, and the junction held 6 bases outside the gene matches. Per the germline V gene, CDR1 is SEHNR and CDR2 is FQNEAQ (reference sequence). Here the CDR3 DNA reads TGTGCCAGCAGCACGACAGGGAAGGACACTGAAGCTTTCTTT. Amino acid sequence: CASSTTGKDTEAFF.

This chain uses TRBV5-4 with TRBJ2-1, with 8 bases matching TRBD2. V lost 2 bases and J lost 5; bases outside the gene matches: 6. The length of the CDR3 is 15 residues. Germline V gives CDR1 SGHNT, CDR2 YYREEE (reference sequence). CDR3 nucleotide sequence: TGTGCCAGCAGCTTTACCGGGAGGGGCAACAATGAGCAGTTCTTC. Translated, it gives CASSFTGRGNNEQFF.

The chain joins TRBV19 to TRBJ1-2, with D tentatively TRBD1 (5 bases). V was trimmed by 6 bases and J by 4 bases, leaving 12 bases between them. The CDR3 totals 13 residues. In germline, CDR1 is LNHDA, CDR2 SQIVND (reference sequence). In DNA form, the CDR3 reads TGTGCCAGTAGCGGGGGGTTTCCCTATGGCTACACCTTC. This sequence encodes CASSGGFPYGYTF.

The chain joins TRBV7-2 to TRBJ2-7; TRBD2 matches at 12 bases. The trim removed 5 bases at V and 3 bases at J, leaving 8 bases unmatched. Germline V gene data show CDR1 as SGHTA and CDR2 as FQGNSA. The CDR3 length is 16 residues. The DNA of the CDR3 is TGTGCCAGCAGCCAAGGACTAGCGGGAAGTAGCTACGAGCAGTACTTC. As protein: CASSQGLAGSSYEQYF.

The chain couples TRBV19 to TRBJ2-7, with 7 bases aligning to TRBD1. There are 15 residues in the CDR3. J gave up 2 bases and V 3 bases, and 7 bases lay outside the gene matches. CDR1 and CDR2 from the germline V gene are LNHDA and SQIVND (reference sequence). The CDR3 loop reads CASSIPGQGAYEQYF. The CDR3 DNA reads TGTGCCAGTAGTATCCCGGGGCAGGGGGCCTACGAGCAGTACTTC.